Listed below are T cell receptor beta chains from one sample, sequenced in a study of T-cell memory formation after mild COVID-19. TCRdb processed the 5' RACE reads anew with MiXCR; each CDR3 protein has one entry. The data show roughly 180,000 distinct CDR3 sequences, approximately 17% seen once. Sequenced: PBMCs or a T cell subset sorted from them (not recorded which). These receptor sequences come from a man between 18 and 35 years old who had mild COVID-19 (a few samples of this study predate the infection). Cell type and time point are not known. Each CDR3 is given with its conserved first and last residue. D genes are given only for firm matches. The size field is filled for only some rows; it gives once, few, many or a size class.

v_call: TRBV4-2; j_call: TRBJ1-3; clone_size: -; d_call: -; cdr3_nt: TGTGCCAGCAGCCAAGACCCGCGCCAGGGTCTAGGAAACACCATATATTTT; cdr3_aa: CASSQDPRQGLGNTIYF
v_call: TRBV5-1; j_call: TRBJ1-1; clone_size: few; d_call: -; cdr3_nt: TGCGCCAGCAGCTACGGACAGTCCACTGAAGCTTTCTTT; cdr3_aa: CASSYGQSTEAFF
v_call: TRBV5-6; j_call: TRBJ2-1; clone_size: many; d_call: TRBD2; cdr3_nt: TGTGCCAGCAGTATCTTAGCGGGGGCCTACAATGAGCAGTTCTTC; cdr3_aa: CASSILAGAYNEQFF
v_call: TRBV24-1; j_call: TRBJ1-1; clone_size: -; d_call: -; cdr3_nt: TGTGCCACCAGGGAGAGCACAGGGTCGGGTGAAGCTTTCTTT; cdr3_aa: CATRESTGSGEAFF
v_call: TRBV3-1; j_call: TRBJ2-2; clone_size: few; d_call: -; cdr3_nt: TGTGCCAGCAGCCCTACCGTGGACGGGGAGCTGTTTTTT; cdr3_aa: CASSPTVDGELFF
v_call: TRBV6-6; j_call: TRBJ1-2; clone_size: -; d_call: -; cdr3_nt: TGTGCCAGCAGCCTTGGAGACAGCCTCTATGGCTACACCTTC; cdr3_aa: CASSLGDSLYGYTF
v_call: TRBV29-1; j_call: TRBJ2-2; clone_size: -; d_call: TRBD2; cdr3_nt: TGCAGCGGATCAGCGGGGAGCACCGGGGAGCTGTTTTTT; cdr3_aa: CSGSAGSTGELFF
v_call: TRBV7-2; j_call: TRBJ2-3; clone_size: -; d_call: -; cdr3_nt: TGTGCCAGCAGCTTACGGCTGAGCACAGATACGCAGTATTTT; cdr3_aa: CASSLRLSTDTQYF
v_call: TRBV3-1; j_call: TRBJ1-1; clone_size: -; d_call: -; cdr3_nt: TGTGCCAGCAGCCAATTCGGGGGGGGCACTGAAGCTTTCTTT; cdr3_aa: CASSQFGGGTEAFF
v_call: TRBV7-8; j_call: TRBJ2-3; clone_size: -; d_call: -; cdr3_nt: TGTGCCAGCAGCCCAACGAGGCAGGGGGGAGATACGCAGTATTTT; cdr3_aa: CASSPTRQGGDTQYF
v_call: TRBV5-1; j_call: TRBJ2-6; clone_size: few; d_call: TRBD2; cdr3_nt: TGCGCCAGCAGCCTGGAGCGGGGCTCTGGGGCCAACGTCCTGACTTTC; cdr3_aa: CASSLERGSGANVLTF
v_call: TRBV20-1; j_call: TRBJ2-4; clone_size: few; d_call: -; cdr3_nt: TGCAGTGCTGGGCCCCAAGCGACAGCCAAAAACATTCAGTACTTC; cdr3_aa: CSAGPQATAKNIQYF
v_call: TRBV5-1; j_call: TRBJ2-3; clone_size: -; d_call: -; cdr3_nt: TGCGCCAGCAGCCAACAACAGGGTGGAGATACGCAGTATTTT; cdr3_aa: CASSQQQGGDTQYF
v_call: TRBV19; j_call: TRBJ1-5; clone_size: -; d_call: TRBD1; cdr3_nt: TGTGCCAGTAGTCCCCGGACAGGGGCTGGCAATCAGCCCCAGCATTTT; cdr3_aa: CASSPRTGAGNQPQHF
v_call: TRBV5-1; j_call: TRBJ2-3; clone_size: few; d_call: TRBD1; cdr3_nt: TGCGCCAGCAGCCCGGGACAGCCCACAGATACGCAGTATTTT; cdr3_aa: CASSPGQPTDTQYF
v_call: TRBV2; j_call: TRBJ2-2; clone_size: few; d_call: -; cdr3_nt: TGTGCCAGCAGTCCCAGATACACCGGGGAGCTGTTTTTT; cdr3_aa: CASSPRYTGELFF
v_call: TRBV9; j_call: TRBJ2-7; clone_size: few; d_call: -; cdr3_nt: TGTGCCAGCAGCGTAGCTGACCGGGTGGGAGAGCAGTACTTC; cdr3_aa: CASSVADRVGEQYF
v_call: TRBV7-9; j_call: TRBJ1-1; clone_size: many; d_call: -; cdr3_nt: TGTGCCAGCAGCTTACAACCTGAAGCTTTCTTT; cdr3_aa: CASSLQPEAFF
v_call: TRBV12-3/TRBV12-4; j_call: TRBJ1-1; clone_size: many; d_call: -; cdr3_nt: TGTGCCAGCAGTTTCCGAGTGAACACTGAAGCTTTCTTT; cdr3_aa: CASSFRVNTEAFF
v_call: TRBV7-2; j_call: TRBJ1-3; clone_size: few; d_call: -; cdr3_nt: TGTGCCAGCAGCTTTTTTGCCACCTCTGGAAACACCATATATTTT; cdr3_aa: CASSFFATSGNTIYF
v_call: TRBV12-3/TRBV12-4; j_call: TRBJ1-4; clone_size: -; d_call: TRBD1; cdr3_nt: TGTGCCAGCAGTTTAAGACAGGGAGAAAAACTGTTTTTT; cdr3_aa: CASSLRQGEKLFF
v_call: TRBV3-1; j_call: TRBJ1-5; clone_size: -; d_call: -; cdr3_nt: TGTGCCAGCAGCCAAGCGACAGGACATCAGCCCCAGCATTTT; cdr3_aa: CASSQATGHQPQHF
v_call: TRBV12-5; j_call: TRBJ2-3; clone_size: few; d_call: TRBD1; cdr3_nt: TGTGCTAGCCGGGACAGGGTAACAGATACGCAGTATTTT; cdr3_aa: CASRDRVTDTQYF
v_call: TRBV7-2; j_call: TRBJ1-1; clone_size: -; d_call: TRBD1; cdr3_nt: TGTGCCAGCAGCCCGCAGGGGGCAGCTGAAGCTTTCTTT; cdr3_aa: CASSPQGAAEAFF
v_call: TRBV7-2; j_call: TRBJ2-3; clone_size: few; d_call: TRBD2; cdr3_nt: TGTGCCAGCAGCTTGTATCTAGCGGGGGGGCCAGATACGCAGTATTTT; cdr3_aa: CASSLYLAGGPDTQYF